This T cell receptor (beta chain) was identified in a study of control samples from healthy donors and cancer patients. This CDR3 spans 15 amino acids. Trimming removed 3 bases from V and 6 bases from J; junction bases left unmatched: 7. Germline V gene lookup returns CDR1 SGHAT and CDR2 FQNNGV. Sequencing was performed with immunoSEQ multiplex PCR; in TCRdb, only in-frame clones are kept and a portion is missing. The repertoire holds fewer than 120,000 clones, with approximately 88% as singletons. Material for sequencing was PBMCs. This sequence joins TRBV11-2 and TRBJ2-3, with 9 positions matching TRBD2. This receptor was identified in a woman in her fifties or sixties with lung cancer. CDR3 amino acids: CASSFLAGSADTQYF. CDR3 coding DNA: TGTGCCAGCAGCTTCCTAGCGGGGTCGGCGGATACGCAGTATTTT.